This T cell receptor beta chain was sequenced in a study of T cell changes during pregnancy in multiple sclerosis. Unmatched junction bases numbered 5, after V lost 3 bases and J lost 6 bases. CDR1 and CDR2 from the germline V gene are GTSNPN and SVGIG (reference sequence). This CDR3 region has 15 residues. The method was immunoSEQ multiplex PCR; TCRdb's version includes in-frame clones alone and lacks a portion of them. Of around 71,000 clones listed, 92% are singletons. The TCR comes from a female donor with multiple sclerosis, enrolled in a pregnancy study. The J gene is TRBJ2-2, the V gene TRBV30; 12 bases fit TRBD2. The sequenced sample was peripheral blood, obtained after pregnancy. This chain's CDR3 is CAWRLLAGGAGELFF. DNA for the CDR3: TGTGCCTGGAGACTACTAGCGGGAGGAGCCGGGGAGCTGTTTTTT. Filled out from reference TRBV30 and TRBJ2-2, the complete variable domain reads SQTIHQWPATLVQPVGSPLSLECTVEGTSNPNLYWYRQAAGRGLQLLFYSVGIGQISSEVPQNLSASRPQDRQFILSSKKLLLSDSGFYLCAWRLLAGGAGELFFGEGSRLTVL.